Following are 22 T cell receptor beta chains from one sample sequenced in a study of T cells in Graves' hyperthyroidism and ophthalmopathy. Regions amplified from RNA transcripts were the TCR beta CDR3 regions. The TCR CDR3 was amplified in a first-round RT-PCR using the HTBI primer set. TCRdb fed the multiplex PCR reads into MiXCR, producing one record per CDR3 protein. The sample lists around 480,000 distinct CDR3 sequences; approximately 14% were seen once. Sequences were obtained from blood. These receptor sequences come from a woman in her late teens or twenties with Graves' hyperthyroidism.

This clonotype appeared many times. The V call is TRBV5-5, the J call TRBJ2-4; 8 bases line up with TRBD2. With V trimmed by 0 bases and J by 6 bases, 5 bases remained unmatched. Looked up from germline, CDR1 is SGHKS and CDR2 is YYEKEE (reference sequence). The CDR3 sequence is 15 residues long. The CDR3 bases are TGTGCCAGCAGCTTGGGGGGACTAGTTGGAAACATTCAGTACTTC. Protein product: CASSLGGLVGNIQYF.

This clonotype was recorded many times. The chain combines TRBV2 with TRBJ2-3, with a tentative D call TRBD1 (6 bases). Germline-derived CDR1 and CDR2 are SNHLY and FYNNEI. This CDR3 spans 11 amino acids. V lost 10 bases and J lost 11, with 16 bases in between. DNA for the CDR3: TGTGCCACCATGACAGGCCAAGGGCAGTATTTT. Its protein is CATMTGQGQYF.

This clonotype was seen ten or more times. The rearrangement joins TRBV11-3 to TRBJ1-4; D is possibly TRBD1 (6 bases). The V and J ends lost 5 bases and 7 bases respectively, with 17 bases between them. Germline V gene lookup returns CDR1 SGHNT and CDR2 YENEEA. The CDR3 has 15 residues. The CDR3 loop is CASSRMTGISEKLFF. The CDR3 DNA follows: TGTGCCAGCAGCCGAATGACAGGTATCAGTGAAAAACTGTTTTTT.

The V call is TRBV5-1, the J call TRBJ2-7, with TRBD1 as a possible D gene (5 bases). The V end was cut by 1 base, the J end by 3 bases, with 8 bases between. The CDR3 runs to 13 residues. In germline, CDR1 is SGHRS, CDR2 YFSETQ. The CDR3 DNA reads TGCGCCAGCAGCTTGAGACAGAACTACGAGCAGTACTTC. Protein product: CASSLRQNYEQYF.

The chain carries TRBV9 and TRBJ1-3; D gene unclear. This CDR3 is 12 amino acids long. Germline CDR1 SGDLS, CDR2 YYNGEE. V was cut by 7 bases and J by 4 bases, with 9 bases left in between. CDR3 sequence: CASGGEGNTIYF. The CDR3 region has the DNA TGTGCCAGCGGAGGTGAAGGAAACACCATATATTTT.

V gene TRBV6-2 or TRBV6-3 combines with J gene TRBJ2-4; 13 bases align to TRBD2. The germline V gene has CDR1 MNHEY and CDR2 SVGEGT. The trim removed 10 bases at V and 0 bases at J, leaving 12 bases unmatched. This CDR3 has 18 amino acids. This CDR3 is CATWTSGSSPLAKNIQYF. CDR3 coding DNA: TGTGCCACCTGGACTAGCGGGAGTTCTCCTCTAGCCAAAAACATTCAGTACTTC.

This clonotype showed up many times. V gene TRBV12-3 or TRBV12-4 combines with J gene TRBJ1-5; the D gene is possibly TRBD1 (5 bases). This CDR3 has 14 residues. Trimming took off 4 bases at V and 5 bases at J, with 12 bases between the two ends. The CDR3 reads CASSSGAKDQPQHF. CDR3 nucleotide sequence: TGTGCCAGCAGTTCTGGGGCGAAAGATCAGCCCCAGCATTTT.

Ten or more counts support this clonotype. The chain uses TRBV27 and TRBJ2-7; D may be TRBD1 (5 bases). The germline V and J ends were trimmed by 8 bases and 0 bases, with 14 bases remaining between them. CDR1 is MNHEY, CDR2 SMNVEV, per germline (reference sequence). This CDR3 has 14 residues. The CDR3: CASGPDSSSYEQYV. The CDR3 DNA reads TGTGCCAGCGGACCCGACAGCAGCTCCTACGAGCAGTACGTC.

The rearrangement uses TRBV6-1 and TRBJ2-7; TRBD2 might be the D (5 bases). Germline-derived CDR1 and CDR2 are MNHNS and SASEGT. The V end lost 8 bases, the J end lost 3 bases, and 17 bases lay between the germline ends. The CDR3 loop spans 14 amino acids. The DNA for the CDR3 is TGTGCCAGCGGTAAAGGCGGGCCCTACTACGAGCAGTACTTC. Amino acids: CASGKGGPYYEQYF.

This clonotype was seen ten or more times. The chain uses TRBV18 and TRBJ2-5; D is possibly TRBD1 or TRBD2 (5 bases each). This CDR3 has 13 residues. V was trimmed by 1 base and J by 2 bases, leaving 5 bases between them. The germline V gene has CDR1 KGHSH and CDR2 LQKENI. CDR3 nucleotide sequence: TGTGCCAGCTCACCACGGGGGCAAGAGACCCAGTACTTC. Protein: CASSPRGQETQYF.

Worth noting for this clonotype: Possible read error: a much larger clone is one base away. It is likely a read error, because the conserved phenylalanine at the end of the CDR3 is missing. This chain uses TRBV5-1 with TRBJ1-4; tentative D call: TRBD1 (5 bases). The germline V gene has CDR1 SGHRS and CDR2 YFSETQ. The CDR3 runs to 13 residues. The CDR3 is CASSSEGNEKLFL. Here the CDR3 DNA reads TGTGCCAGCAGCTCCGAGGGGAATGAAAAACTGTTTCTT.

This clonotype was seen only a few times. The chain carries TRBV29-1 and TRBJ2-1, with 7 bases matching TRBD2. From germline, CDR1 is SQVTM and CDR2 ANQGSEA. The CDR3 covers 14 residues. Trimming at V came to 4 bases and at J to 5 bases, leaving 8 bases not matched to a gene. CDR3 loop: CSVVGLGFDNEQFF. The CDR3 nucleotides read TGCAGCGTTGTTGGACTAGGATTTGACAATGAGCAGTTCTTC.

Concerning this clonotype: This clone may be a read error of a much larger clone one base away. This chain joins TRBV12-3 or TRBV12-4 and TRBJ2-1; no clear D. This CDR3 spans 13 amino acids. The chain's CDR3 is CAILGSSHNEQFF. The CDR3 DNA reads TGTGCCATCCTAGGAAGCTCCCACAATGAGCAGTTCTTC.

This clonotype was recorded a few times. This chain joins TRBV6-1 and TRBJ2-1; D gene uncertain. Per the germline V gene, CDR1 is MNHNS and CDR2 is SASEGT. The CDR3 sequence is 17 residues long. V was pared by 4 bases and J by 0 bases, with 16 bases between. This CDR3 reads CASSGRTASYSYNEQFF. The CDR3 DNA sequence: TGTGCCAGCAGTGGAAGGACGGCTAGTTACTCCTACAATGAGCAGTTCTTC.

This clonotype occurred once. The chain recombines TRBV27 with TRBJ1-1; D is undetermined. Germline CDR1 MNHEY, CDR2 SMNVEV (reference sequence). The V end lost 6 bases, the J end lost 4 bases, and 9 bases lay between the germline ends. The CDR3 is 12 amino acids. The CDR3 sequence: CASRSTVTEAFF. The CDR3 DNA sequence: TGTGCCAGCAGAAGTACCGTCACTGAAGCTTTCTTT.

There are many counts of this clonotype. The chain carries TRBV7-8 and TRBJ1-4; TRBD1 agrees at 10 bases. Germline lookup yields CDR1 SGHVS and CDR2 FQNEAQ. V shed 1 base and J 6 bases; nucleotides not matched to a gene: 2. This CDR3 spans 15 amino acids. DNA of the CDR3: TGTGCCAGCAGCTTAGTCGGACAGGGGGATGAAAAACTGTTTTTT. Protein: CASSLVGQGDEKLFF.

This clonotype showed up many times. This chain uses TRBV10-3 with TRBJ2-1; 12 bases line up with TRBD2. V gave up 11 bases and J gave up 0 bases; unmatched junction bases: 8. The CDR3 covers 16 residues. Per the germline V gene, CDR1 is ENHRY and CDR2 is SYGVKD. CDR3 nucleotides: TGTGCCGCGGGGACTAGCGGGTCCCTCTCCTACAATGAGCAGTTCTTC. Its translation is CAAGTSGSLSYNEQFF.

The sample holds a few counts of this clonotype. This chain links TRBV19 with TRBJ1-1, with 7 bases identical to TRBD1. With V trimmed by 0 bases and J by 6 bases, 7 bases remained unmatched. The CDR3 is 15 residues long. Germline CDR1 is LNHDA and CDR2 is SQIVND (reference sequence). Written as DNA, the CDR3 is TGTGCCAGTAGTATAGAAGGGGGCGGATGGGCTGAAGCTTTCTTT. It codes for CASSIEGGGWAEAFF.

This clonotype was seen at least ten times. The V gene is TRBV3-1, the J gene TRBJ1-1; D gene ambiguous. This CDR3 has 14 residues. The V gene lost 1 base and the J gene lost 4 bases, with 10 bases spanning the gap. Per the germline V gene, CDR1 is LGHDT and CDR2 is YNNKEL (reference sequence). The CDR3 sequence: CASSQVRVGTEAFF. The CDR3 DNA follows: TGTGCCAGCAGCCAAGTTAGGGTTGGCACTGAAGCTTTCTTT.

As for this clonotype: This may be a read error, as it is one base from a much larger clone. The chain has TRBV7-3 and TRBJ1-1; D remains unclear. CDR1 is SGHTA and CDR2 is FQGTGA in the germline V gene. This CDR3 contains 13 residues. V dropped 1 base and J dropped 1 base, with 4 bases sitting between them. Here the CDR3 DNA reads TGTGCCAGCAGCTTAAAGGCGAACACTGAAGCTTTCTTT. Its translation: CASSLKANTEAFF.

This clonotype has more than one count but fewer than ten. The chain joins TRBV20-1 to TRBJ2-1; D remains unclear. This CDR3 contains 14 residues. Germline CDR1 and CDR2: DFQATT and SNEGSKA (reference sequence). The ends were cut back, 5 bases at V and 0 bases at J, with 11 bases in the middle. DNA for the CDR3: TGCAGTGCTTCAGTGAGAAGCTCCTACAATGAGCAGTTCTTC. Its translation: CSASVRSSYNEQFF.

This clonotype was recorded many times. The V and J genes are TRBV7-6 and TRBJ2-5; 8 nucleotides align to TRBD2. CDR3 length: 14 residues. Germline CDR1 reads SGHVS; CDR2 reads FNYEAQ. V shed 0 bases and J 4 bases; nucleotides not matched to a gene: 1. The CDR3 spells CASSLAAGGETQYF. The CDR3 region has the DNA TGTGCCAGCAGCTTAGCGGCGGGAGGAGAGACCCAGTACTTC.